Below are 10 T cell receptor beta chains sequenced from a single sample in a study of cytomegalovirus exposure and HLA in healthy donors. 60 Vbeta and 13 Jbeta primers were used in PCR. Only in-frame clones appear in the TCRdb table, and some are missing; sequencing was by immunoSEQ multiplex PCR. The repertoire includes fewer than 300,000 clones, about four fifths of them detected once, and more than 0.3% sits in the top ten. Input material: PBMCs. The receptors come from a girl aged 2-15 years in good health and CMV-seronegative.

The rearrangement uses TRBV25-1 and TRBJ2-7, with D hard to call. This CDR3 has 13 amino acids. Trimming cost V 4 bases and J 0 bases, with 7 bases left between them. Germline-derived CDR1 and CDR2 are MGHDK and SYGVNS. CDR3 in amino acids: CASSGDNSYEQYF. The CDR3 DNA follows: TGTGCCAGCAGTGGAGATAACTCCTACGAGCAGTACTTC.

The V call is TRBV7-9, the J call TRBJ2-1; tentatively, D is TRBD2 (6 bases). The CDR3 has 13 amino acids. Per the germline V gene, CDR1 is SEHNR and CDR2 is FQNEAQ (reference sequence). The ends were cut back, 6 bases at V and 4 bases at J, with 10 bases in the middle. The CDR3 DNA is TGTGCCAGCAGGGTGGGACTGTACAATGAGCAGTTCTTC. Translating gives CASRVGLYNEQFF.

The V call is TRBV2, the J call TRBJ2-3; 10 bases map to TRBD2. Germline V gene lookup returns CDR1 SNHLY and CDR2 FYNNEI. This CDR3 contains 19 residues. Trimming cost V 6 bases and J 1 base; bases outside gene matches: 16. The CDR3 reads CASRAWLLAGESGTDTQYF. The CDR3 nucleotides read TGTGCCAGCAGGGCATGGCTTCTAGCGGGGGAATCTGGCACAGATACGCAGTATTTT.

The chain joins TRBV28 to TRBJ2-1; 7 nucleotides align to TRBD1. The CDR3 has 16 residues. The junction had 11 bases not matched to a gene; V was cut back by 4 bases and J by 5 bases. Germline lookup yields CDR1 MDHEN and CDR2 SYDVKM. The CDR3 DNA reads as TGTGCCAGCAGTTCGCTGAGGGGGCTAGGCCACAATGAGCAGTTCTTC. Translation: CASSSLRGLGHNEQFF. Filled out from reference TRBV28 and TRBJ2-1, the complete variable domain reads DVKVTQSSRYLVKRTGEKVFLECVQDMDHENMFWYRQDPGLGLRLIYFSYDVKMKEKGDIPEGYSVSREKKERFSLILESASTNQTSMYLCASSSLRGLGHNEQFFGPGTRLTVL.

This clone occurred a few times. The chain is built from TRBV5-4 and TRBJ2-7; 9 bases map to TRBD1. Germline V gene data show CDR1 as SGHNT and CDR2 as YYREEE (reference sequence). Trimming cost V 6 bases and J 1 base; bases outside gene matches: 5. The CDR3 runs to 14 residues. The CDR3 sequence: CASTVQGASYEQYF. CDR3 DNA sequence: TGTGCCAGCACCGTACAGGGGGCTTCCTACGAGCAGTACTTC.

V and J are TRBV9 and TRBJ1-1, with TRBD1 matching over 8 bases. Germline lookup yields CDR1 SGDLS and CDR2 YYNGEE. V gave up 3 bases and J gave up 13 bases; unmatched junction bases: 8. The CDR3 runs 12 residues. Here the CDR3 DNA reads TGTGCCAGCAGCGGCCCGACAGGGGCCGGTTTCTTT. This translates into CASSGPTGAGFF. The full variable domain, with the rest looked up from reference TRBV9 and TRBJ1-1, is DSGVTQTPKHLITATGQRVTLRCSPRSGDLSVYWYQQSLDQGLQFLIQYYNGEERAKGNILERFSAQQFPDLHSELNLSSLELGDSALYFCASSGPTGAGFFGQGTRLTVV.

The chain employs TRBV6-1 and TRBJ1-2; tentative D call: TRBD1 (5 bases). Trimming removed 3 bases from V and 3 bases from J, with 11 bases in between. Germline V CDR1 and CDR2: MNHNS, SASEGT. CDR3 length: 14 residues. CDR3 sequence: CASSDPQGDYGYTF. DNA of the CDR3: TGTGCCAGCAGTGATCCTCAAGGGGACTATGGCTACACCTTC.

The chain joins TRBV21-1 to TRBJ2-7; the table names TRBD2, a call not compared with the DNA. TRBV21-1 is given as a pseudogene. The CDR3 runs to 16 residues. Here the CDR3 DNA reads TGTGCCAGCAGCAATGTCTCCCGAAGAGTGCCCTACGAGCAGTACTTC. This encodes CASSNVSRRVPYEQYF.

The chain has TRBV9 and TRBJ2-5; 10 bases are shared with TRBD2. The germline V gene encodes CDR1 SGDLS and CDR2 YYNGEE. The CDR3 length is 15 residues. V gave up 6 bases and J gave up 0 bases; unmatched junction bases: 5. CDR3 residues: CASTPGLAYQETQYF. The CDR3 nucleotides are TGTGCCAGCACTCCGGGACTAGCGTACCAAGAGACCCAGTACTTC.

The chain uses TRBV5-1 and TRBJ1-2; no reliable D call. The V end was cut by 9 bases, the J end by 4 bases, with 25 bases between. The CDR3 is 16 amino acids. Germline assignment: CDR1 SGHRS and CDR2 YFSETQ. For the CDR3, the DNA is TGCGCCACCAAACCCCAACCGGCAGGTTCATCCTATGGCTACACCTTC. Translation gives CATKPQPAGSSYGYTF.